This TCR beta chain was sequenced for a study of Graves' ophthalmopathy and Graves' hyperthyroidism. Germline V gene sequence: CDR1 MNHEY, CDR2 SVGEGT. This CDR3 spans 14 amino acids. Trimming took 4 bases from V and 1 from J, leaving 10 bases between them. This clonotype occurred many times. Amplified material comprised TCR beta CDR3 regions derived from RNA transcripts. Amplification began with first-round RT-PCR using HTBI primers, then second-round multiplex PCR was performed. TCRdb independently ran MiXCR on the multiplex PCR reads; one entry per CDR3 protein. The sample lists about 390,000 distinct CDR3 sequences, about 15% seen once, with roughly 2.3% in the top ten.

This sequence was found in an adult woman with stable Graves' hyperthyroidism. J is TRBJ1-1 and V is TRBV6-2 or TRBV6-3; D gene unclear. The sequencing sample was made of peripheral blood. The CDR3 nucleotides are TGTGCCAGCAGTTTCACGGATGGGAACACTGAAGCTTTCTTT. Amino acids: CASSFTDGNTEAFF.